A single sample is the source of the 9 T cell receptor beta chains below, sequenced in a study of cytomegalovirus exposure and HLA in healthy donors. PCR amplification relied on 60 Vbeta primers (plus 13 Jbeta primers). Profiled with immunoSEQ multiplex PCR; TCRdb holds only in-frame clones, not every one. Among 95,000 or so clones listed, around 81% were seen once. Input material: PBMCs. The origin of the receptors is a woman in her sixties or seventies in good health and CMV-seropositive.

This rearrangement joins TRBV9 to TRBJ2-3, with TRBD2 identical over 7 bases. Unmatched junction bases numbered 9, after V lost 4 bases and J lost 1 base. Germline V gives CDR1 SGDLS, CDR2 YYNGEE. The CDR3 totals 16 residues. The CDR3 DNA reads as TGTGCCAGCAGCATATCTAGCGGCCTGGGCACAGATACGCAGTATTTT. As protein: CASSISSGLGTDTQYF.

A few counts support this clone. CDR3 protein: CASSINADGYTF. Here the CDR3 DNA reads TGTGCCAGTAGTATAAACGCAGATGGCTACACCTTC. V gene TRBV19 combines with J gene TRBJ1-2; D unclear. Per the germline V gene, CDR1 is LNHDA and CDR2 is SQIVND (reference sequence). The CDR3 has 12 residues. Trimming removed 2 bases at V and 6 bases at J, with 7 bases between.

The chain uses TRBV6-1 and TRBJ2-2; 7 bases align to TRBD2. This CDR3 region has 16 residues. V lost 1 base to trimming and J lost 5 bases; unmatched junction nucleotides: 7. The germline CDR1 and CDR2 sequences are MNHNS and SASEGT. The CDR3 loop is CASSEVSGGNTGELFF. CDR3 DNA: TGTGCCAGCAGTGAAGTGTCGGGAGGCAATACCGGGGAGCTGTTTTTT.

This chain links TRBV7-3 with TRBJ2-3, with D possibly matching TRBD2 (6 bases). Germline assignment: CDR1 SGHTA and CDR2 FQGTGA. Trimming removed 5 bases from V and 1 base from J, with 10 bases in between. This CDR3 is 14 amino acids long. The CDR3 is CASSASAGTDTQYF. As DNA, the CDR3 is TGTGCCAGCAGCGCTAGCGCTGGCACAGATACGCAGTATTTT. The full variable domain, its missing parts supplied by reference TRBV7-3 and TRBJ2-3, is GAGVSQTPSNKVTEKGKYVELRCDPISGHTALYWYRQSLGQGPEFLIYFQGTGAADDSGLPNDRFFAVRPEGSVSTLKIQRTERGDSAVYLCASSASAGTDTQYFGPGTRLTVL.

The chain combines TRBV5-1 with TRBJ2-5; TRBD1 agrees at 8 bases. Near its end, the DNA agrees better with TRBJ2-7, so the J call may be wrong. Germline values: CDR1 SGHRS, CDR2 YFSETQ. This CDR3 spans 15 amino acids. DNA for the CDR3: TGCGCCAGCAGCTACCGGACAGGGAACTCCTACGAGCAGTACTTC. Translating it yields CASSYRTGNSYEQYF.

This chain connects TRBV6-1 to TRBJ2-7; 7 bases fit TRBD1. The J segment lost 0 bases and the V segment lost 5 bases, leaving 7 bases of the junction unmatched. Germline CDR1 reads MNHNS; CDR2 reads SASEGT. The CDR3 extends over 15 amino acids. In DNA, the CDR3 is TGTGCCAGCAGTTCCGGGACAGCGATCTCCTACGAGCAGTACTTC. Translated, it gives CASSSGTAISYEQYF.

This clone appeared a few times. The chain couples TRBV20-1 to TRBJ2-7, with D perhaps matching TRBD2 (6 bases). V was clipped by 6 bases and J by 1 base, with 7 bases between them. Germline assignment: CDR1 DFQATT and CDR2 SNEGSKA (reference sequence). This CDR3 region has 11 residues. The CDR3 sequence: CSARGSYEQYF. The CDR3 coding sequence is TGCAGTGCCCGGGGGTCCTACGAGCAGTACTTC.

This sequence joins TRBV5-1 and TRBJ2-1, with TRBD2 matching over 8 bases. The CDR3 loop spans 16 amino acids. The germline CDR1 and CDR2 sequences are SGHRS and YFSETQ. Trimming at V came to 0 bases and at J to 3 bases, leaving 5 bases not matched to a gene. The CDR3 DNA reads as TGCGCCAGCAGCTTGGCCACTGCGGGGGGCTACAATGAGCAGTTCTTC. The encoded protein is CASSLATAGGYNEQFF.

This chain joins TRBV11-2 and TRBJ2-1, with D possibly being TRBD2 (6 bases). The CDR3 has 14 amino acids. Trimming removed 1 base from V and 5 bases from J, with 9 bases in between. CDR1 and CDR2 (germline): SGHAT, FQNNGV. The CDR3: CASSLVGGNNEQFF. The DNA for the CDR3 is TGTGCCAGCAGCTTAGTCGGCGGGAACAATGAGCAGTTCTTC.